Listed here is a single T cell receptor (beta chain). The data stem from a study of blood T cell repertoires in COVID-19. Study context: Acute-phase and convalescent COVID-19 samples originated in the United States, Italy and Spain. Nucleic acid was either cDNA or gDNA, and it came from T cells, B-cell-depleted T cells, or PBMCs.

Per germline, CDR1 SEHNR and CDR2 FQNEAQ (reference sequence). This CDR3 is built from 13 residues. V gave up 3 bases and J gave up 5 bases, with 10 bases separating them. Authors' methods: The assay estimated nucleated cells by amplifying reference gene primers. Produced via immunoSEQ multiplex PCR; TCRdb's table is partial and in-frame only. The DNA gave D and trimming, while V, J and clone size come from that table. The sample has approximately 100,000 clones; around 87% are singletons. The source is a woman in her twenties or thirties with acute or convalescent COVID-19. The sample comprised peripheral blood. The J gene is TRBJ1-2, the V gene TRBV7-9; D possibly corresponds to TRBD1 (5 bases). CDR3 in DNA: TGTGCCAGCAGCTTCCGGGGGAAATATGGCTACACCTTC. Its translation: CASSFRGKYGYTF.